This T cell receptor beta chain came from a study of a mutant IDH1 vaccine in newly diagnosed glioma. At the level of the study: Antecedent treatment encompassed radiotherapy, temozolomide, or their combination; the majority received both.

For this clone: Its antigen is unknown.

Assay used: immunoSEQ multiplex PCR; TCRdb lists only in-frame clones, some missing. The sample yields about 31,000 clones, approximately 80% seen once. The time point denotes: week 35, safety follow-up. One vaccine dose held 300 ug of mutant IDH1 20-mer peptide and came with topical imiquimod. Material: PBMCs, obtained from a glioma patient whose treatment included an IDH1 peptide vaccine. This clonotype was obtained from a woman aged 40 to 50 with glioma.

As DNA, the CDR3 is TGTGCCAGCGAGGGGGGCCCTGGCAATCAGCCCCAGCATTTT. Residues: CASEGGPGNQPQHF. The chain recombines TRBV2 with TRBJ1-5; tentatively, D is TRBD1 (6 bases). V was pared by 8 bases and J by 2 bases, with 13 bases between. The CDR3 covers 14 residues. CDR1 is SNHLY, CDR2 FYNNEI, per germline.